Listed below are T cell receptor beta chains from one sample, sequenced in a study of TIL therapy for anti-PD-1-resistant metastatic lung cancer. The table came from immunoSEQ multiplex PCR; TCRdb's copy has only in-frame clones and leaves some out. The sample has 20,000 to 30,000 clones; 55% to 80% are singletons. Sequences were derived from tumor tissue, sampled at baseline. All receptors derive from a person aged 25-80 years with non-small cell lung cancer. Both conserved end residues are part of each CDR3. The order of the fields is clone size, J gene, V gene, D gene, CDR3 protein. The D gene is left open where the match is weak. Expanded clones are given a class, and other clones once, few, many or no size at all.

clone_size: NA; j_call: TRBJ1-4; v_call: TRBV7-2; d_call: TRBD1; cdr3_aa: CASSVQGGNEKLFF
clone_size: NA; j_call: TRBJ2-1; v_call: TRBV7-2; d_call: TRBD2; cdr3_aa: CASSLGTSSYNEQFF
clone_size: few; j_call: TRBJ1-2; v_call: TRBV7-9; d_call: NA; cdr3_aa: CASSLEQVTYGYTF
clone_size: NA; j_call: TRBJ1-2; v_call: TRBV29-1; d_call: NA; cdr3_aa: CSVDGDGLSDYTF
clone_size: NA; j_call: TRBJ2-5; v_call: TRBV5-6; d_call: TRBD1; cdr3_aa: CASIELGQQETQYF
clone_size: NA; j_call: TRBJ2-3; v_call: TRBV9; d_call: NA; cdr3_aa: CASTRGIDLDTQYF
clone_size: NA; j_call: TRBJ2-6; v_call: TRBV19; d_call: NA; cdr3_aa: CASSPARAGANVLTF
clone_size: once; j_call: TRBJ2-2; v_call: TRBV5-4; d_call: TRBD1; cdr3_aa: CASSLRGLMRTGELFF
clone_size: NA; j_call: TRBJ2-3; v_call: TRBV15; d_call: NA; cdr3_aa: CATSRARGGPPEDTQYF
clone_size: NA; j_call: TRBJ1-1; v_call: TRBV6-5; d_call: NA; cdr3_aa: CASGPPENTEAFF
clone_size: once; j_call: TRBJ2-1; v_call: TRBV9; d_call: TRBD2; cdr3_aa: CASSEASGGVAYNEQFF
clone_size: NA; j_call: TRBJ2-3; v_call: TRBV11-2; d_call: NA; cdr3_aa: CASSFRLAKATDTQYF
clone_size: NA; j_call: TRBJ1-5; v_call: TRBV19; d_call: NA; cdr3_aa: CASNRAVWENQPQHF
clone_size: NA; j_call: TRBJ2-1; v_call: TRBV2; d_call: TRBD2; cdr3_aa: CASSERGAAYNEQFF
clone_size: NA; j_call: TRBJ1-5; v_call: TRBV6-5; d_call: TRBD1; cdr3_aa: CASSSRTGAGNQPQHF
clone_size: NA; j_call: TRBJ2-7; v_call: TRBV9; d_call: TRBD2; cdr3_aa: CASSGAGGYYEQYF
clone_size: NA; j_call: TRBJ2-5; v_call: TRBV7-6; d_call: TRBD1; cdr3_aa: CASSSGQGFPRETQYF
clone_size: NA; j_call: TRBJ2-5; v_call: TRBV20-1; d_call: NA; cdr3_aa: CPLRQKETQYF
clone_size: once; j_call: TRBJ2-1; v_call: TRBV7-2; d_call: NA; cdr3_aa: CASSFRVSGAARYEQFF
clone_size: NA; j_call: TRBJ2-7; v_call: TRBV29-1; d_call: TRBD1; cdr3_aa: CSVTGQAAYEQYF
clone_size: once; j_call: TRBJ2-1; v_call: TRBV9; d_call: NA; cdr3_aa: CASTRDQYNEQFF
clone_size: NA; j_call: TRBJ2-1; v_call: TRBV6-4; d_call: NA; cdr3_aa: CASSEEGGAYNEQFF
clone_size: NA; j_call: TRBJ2-5; v_call: TRBV5-1; d_call: TRBD2; cdr3_aa: CASSPGVIAGTQETQYF
clone_size: NA; j_call: TRBJ2-6; v_call: TRBV27; d_call: NA; cdr3_aa: CASSPTTAGANVLTF
clone_size: NA; j_call: TRBJ2-7; v_call: TRBV5-1; d_call: NA; cdr3_aa: CASSSGDSQTYEQYF
clone_size: once; j_call: TRBJ2-3; v_call: TRBV6-7; d_call: NA; cdr3_aa: CASSFGTATDTQYF
clone_size: few; j_call: TRBJ1-2; v_call: TRBV19; d_call: NA; cdr3_aa: CATSPGVAGYTF
clone_size: NA; j_call: TRBJ1-3; v_call: TRBV19; d_call: NA; cdr3_aa: CATSSISGNTIYF
clone_size: NA; j_call: TRBJ1-5; v_call: TRBV15; d_call: NA; cdr3_aa: CATSGSEGGIGNQPQHF
clone_size: NA; j_call: TRBJ2-1; v_call: TRBV5-1; d_call: TRBD2; cdr3_aa: CASSLDAAGGKFKQFF
clone_size: NA; j_call: TRBJ2-7; v_call: TRBV27; d_call: NA; cdr3_aa: CASSSSEVPYEQYF
clone_size: NA; j_call: TRBJ2-1; v_call: TRBV7-6; d_call: TRBD1; cdr3_aa: CASSPGQGYYNEQFF
clone_size: NA; j_call: TRBJ1-2; v_call: TRBV9; d_call: TRBD1; cdr3_aa: CASSVDRGNFAF
clone_size: once; j_call: TRBJ2-6; v_call: TRBV5-1; d_call: TRBD2; cdr3_aa: CASSVLAGAGGANVLTF
clone_size: NA; j_call: TRBJ2-1; v_call: TRBV5-1; d_call: NA; cdr3_aa: CASSLDGRSYNEQFF
clone_size: NA; j_call: TRBJ1-1; v_call: TRBV5-4; d_call: NA; cdr3_aa: CASSSKFTRDTEAFF
clone_size: few; j_call: TRBJ2-1; v_call: TRBV7-3; d_call: NA; cdr3_aa: CASSLQAGASDEQFF
clone_size: once; j_call: TRBJ2-5; v_call: TRBV7-9; d_call: TRBD1; cdr3_aa: CASSSPQLGQGWETQYF
clone_size: NA; j_call: TRBJ1-1; v_call: TRBV29-1; d_call: NA; cdr3_aa: CSVVEGLNTEAFF
clone_size: NA; j_call: TRBJ2-1; v_call: TRBV7-9; d_call: NA; cdr3_aa: CASSLVEAGYNEQFF
clone_size: once; j_call: TRBJ2-4; v_call: TRBV9; d_call: TRBD2; cdr3_aa: CASSAWTSGGAAKNIQYF
clone_size: NA; j_call: TRBJ1-2; v_call: TRBV7-9; d_call: NA; cdr3_aa: CASSSPDSNYGYTF
clone_size: NA; j_call: TRBJ2-1; v_call: TRBV27; d_call: TRBD2; cdr3_aa: CASLWAGGTYNEQFF
clone_size: NA; j_call: TRBJ2-7; v_call: TRBV4-2; d_call: TRBD1; cdr3_aa: CASSDRDRGLEQYF
clone_size: once; j_call: TRBJ2-5; v_call: TRBV9; d_call: TRBD1; cdr3_aa: CASSVDRVQETQYF
clone_size: once; j_call: TRBJ2-1; v_call: TRBV5-1; d_call: NA; cdr3_aa: CASSLDLRGNEQFF
clone_size: NA; j_call: TRBJ1-2; v_call: TRBV5-1; d_call: TRBD1; cdr3_aa: CASSLAMGQGRGYTF
clone_size: NA; j_call: TRBJ2-5; v_call: TRBV7-2; d_call: TRBD2; cdr3_aa: CASSPGLAGGFRETQYF
clone_size: few; j_call: TRBJ1-1; v_call: TRBV15; d_call: NA; cdr3_aa: CATSRDTGHQNTEAFF